This entry features one T cell receptor (beta chain) sequence. Its antigen remains unknown. Germline CDR1 is MDHEN and CDR2 is SYDVKM. V lost 5 bases and J lost 14; bases outside the gene matches: 8. This CDR3 comprises 12 residues. The source of the sample is a study of shared clonotypes between healthy human individuals. The assay was immunoSEQ multiplex PCR, and TCRdb's table has in-frame clones only and misses some. Here the sample spans approximately 2.3 million clones, 90% to 95% being singletons. Study results and limitations: A generally larger estimated richness was seen in naive subsets than in memory subsets. Rarefaction showed that sequencing of sorted subsets was incomplete (despite large depth). What limited the represented genetic and exposure-history diversity was the small number of donors.

The sequenced material came from naive CD4+ T cells from PBMCs. Noted subset: CD45RA+ positively selected. The chain uses TRBV28 and TRBJ2-3; 9 bases are a match to TRBD1. The receptor's source is a young man in good health. Some clones in this sample may be carry-over from other donors' samples. CDR3 DNA sequence: TGTGCCAGCAGTGCCGGGACAGGGCATGCGTATTTT. This gives the protein CASSAGTGHAYF.